One and the same sample provided the 25 T cell receptor beta chains below, sequenced in a study of T cell responses to AZD1222 COVID-19 vaccine. Libraries were prepared by immunoSEQ multiplex PCR; TCRdb keeps only in-frame clonotypes and omits some of them. The sample has 80,000 to 95,000 clones; approximately 88% are singletons. The sample was peripheral blood, taken on day 0 of MenACWY control vaccination. Receptors originate from an adult in good health.

The gene calls are TRBV18 and TRBJ2-2, with a weak D call TRBD1 (6 bases). V lost 3 bases, J lost 4 bases, and 18 bases lay in between. CDR1 and CDR2 (germline): KGHSH, LQKENI. There are 17 residues in the CDR3. The CDR3 region has the DNA TGTGCCAGCTCACCTCTCCCGAGAAACAGGGTCACCGGGGAGCTGTTTTTT. Translating gives CASSPLPRNRVTGELFF.

The chain has TRBV7-9 and TRBJ1-3; D is unclear. Germline loops: CDR1 SEHNR, CDR2 FQNEAQ (reference sequence). V was shortened by 7 bases and J by 2 bases, with 9 bases between the two germline ends. CDR3 size: 13 residues. CDR3 nucleotides: TGTGCCAGCATCCTCATGACTGGAAACACCATATATTTT. This translates into CASILMTGNTIYF.

The CDR3 DNA follows: TGTGCCAGCAGGAGGACAGGGTCTTCCTACGAGCAGTACTTC. Translated: CASRRTGSSYEQYF. The V gene is TRBV6-4, the J gene TRBJ2-7; 8 positions agree with TRBD1. CDR1 and CDR2 (germline): MRHNA, SNTAGT. V shed 6 bases, J shed 1 base, and the junction held 5 bases outside the gene matches. The CDR3 has 14 amino acids.

This rearrangement joins TRBV7-3 to TRBJ2-7; TRBD1 might be the D (6 bases). V was pared by 5 bases and J by 6 bases, with 14 bases between. Germline-derived CDR1 and CDR2 are SGHTA and FQGTGA. The length of the CDR3 is 13 residues. The CDR3 reads CASSTDSFSEQYF. In DNA, the CDR3 is TGTGCCAGCAGCACGGACAGTTTTTCCGAGCAGTACTTC. The full variable domain, its missing parts supplied by reference TRBV7-3 and TRBJ2-7, is GAGVSQTPSNKVTEKGKYVELRCDPISGHTALYWYRQSLGQGPEFLIYFQGTGAADDSGLPNDRFFAVRPEGSVSTLKIQRTERGDSAVYLCASSTDSFSEQYFGPGTRLTVT.

V is TRBV28 and J is TRBJ1-1; D ambiguous. Germline CDR1 is MDHEN and CDR2 is SYDVKM. Between the trimmed V and J ends, which lost 7 bases and 0 bases, there was a span of 15 bases. This CDR3 comprises 15 residues. The CDR3 sequence is CASTRSRVMNTEAFF. As DNA, the CDR3 is TGTGCCAGCACCCGATCCCGGGTTATGAACACTGAAGCTTTCTTT.

V and J are TRBV20-1 and TRBJ2-3; D is unclear. CDR1 is DFQATT, CDR2 SNEGSKA, per germline (reference sequence). The V and J ends lost 1 base and 4 bases respectively, with 0 bases between them. The CDR3 is 10 amino acids. The CDR3 loop is CSARADTQYF. DNA of the CDR3: TGCAGTGCTAGAGCAGATACGCAGTATTTT.

The rearrangement links TRBV5-1 to TRBJ2-7, with TRBD1 matching over 8 bases. CDR3 length: 13 amino acids. Germline V CDR1 and CDR2: SGHRS, YFSETQ. The J segment lost 2 bases and the V segment lost 7 bases, leaving 5 bases of the junction unmatched. The CDR3 coding sequence is TGCGCCAGCGGGGGGACAGGACCCTACGAGCAGTACTTC. It is translated as CASGGTGPYEQYF.

The chain links TRBV7-2 to TRBJ1-2; D call uncertain. The CDR3 runs 14 residues. In germline, CDR1 is SGHTA, CDR2 FQGNSA. Trimming took off 2 bases at V and 1 base at J, with 8 bases between the two ends. CDR3 protein: CASSLYSFNYGYTF. CDR3 bases: TGTGCCAGCAGCTTATACAGCTTTAACTATGGCTACACCTTC. Full variable domain (rest looked up from reference TRBV7-2 and TRBJ1-2): GAGVSQSPSNKVTEKGKDVELRCDPISGHTALYWYRQSLGQGLEFLIYFQGNSAPDKSGLPSDRFSAERTGGSVSTLTIQRTQQEDSAVYLCASSLYSFNYGYTFGSGTRLTVV.

This chain connects TRBV6-4 to TRBJ2-1; the D gene is possibly TRBD1 (6 bases). V lost 5 bases to trimming and J lost 1 base, with 9 bases between them. The CDR3 is 14 amino acids. From germline, CDR1 is MRHNA and CDR2 SNTAGT. CDR3 protein: CASSKQGSYNEQFF. CDR3 nucleotides: TGTGCCAGCAGTAAACAGGGTTCCTACAATGAGCAGTTCTTC.

The CDR3 protein is CASSGRFYGYTF. CDR3 DNA: TGTGCCAGCAGTGGACGGTTCTATGGCTACACCTTC. The chain combines TRBV27 with TRBJ1-2, with D unclear. The CDR3 runs to 12 residues. V lost 5 bases to trimming and J lost 4 bases, with 8 bases between them. Germline assignment: CDR1 MNHEY and CDR2 SMNVEV (reference sequence).

The chain joins TRBV20-1 to TRBJ1-4, with D maybe TRBD1 (6 bases). The CDR3 has 13 amino acids. Germline-derived CDR1 and CDR2 are DFQATT and SNEGSKA (reference sequence). The ends were cut back, 3 bases at V and 6 bases at J, with 11 bases in the middle. CDR3 loop: CSASVRGDEKLFF. The CDR3 DNA sequence: TGCAGTGCTAGTGTCAGGGGAGATGAAAAACTGTTTTTT.

The rearrangement joins TRBV30 to TRBJ1-2, with TRBD1 as a possible D gene (6 bases). Trimming shortened V by 2 bases and J by 8 bases, and 9 bases separated the two germline ends. The CDR3 sequence is 11 residues long. CDR1 and CDR2 from the germline V gene are GTSNPN and SVGIG (reference sequence). The CDR3 is CAWSIGQGYTF. CDR3 nucleotide sequence: TGTGCCTGGAGTATAGGACAGGGCTACACCTTC.

The chain recombines TRBV9 with TRBJ1-5; a possible D gene is TRBD1 (5 bases). V was clipped by 4 bases and J by 1 base, with 9 bases between them. Germline V gene data show CDR1 as SGDLS and CDR2 as YYNGEE. This CDR3 region has 14 residues. The CDR3 DNA sequence: TGTGCCAGCAGCTCCTGGGACAGCAATCAGCCCCAGCATTTT. Translated, it gives CASSSWDSNQPQHF.

This CDR3 reads CASSSPGLAGNEQYF. The CDR3 DNA sequence: TGTGCCAGCAGTTCCCCGGGACTAGCGGGAAACGAGCAGTACTTC. The V gene is TRBV28, the J gene TRBJ2-7; TRBD2 aligns across 13 bases. In germline, CDR1 is MDHEN, CDR2 SYDVKM. The trim removed 4 bases at V and 5 bases at J, leaving 5 bases unmatched. The CDR3 runs to 15 residues.

The chain uses TRBV5-1 and TRBJ2-5; TRBD2 matches 8 bases. V lost 2 bases, J lost 5 bases, and 8 bases stayed unmatched. The CDR3 loop spans 15 amino acids. CDR1 SGHRS and CDR2 YFSETQ come from the germline V gene. CDR3 coding DNA: TGCGCCAGCAGCTTCATGGGACGGGAGGGGGAGACCCAGTACTTC. As protein: CASSFMGREGETQYF.

The chain combines TRBV27 with TRBJ2-5, with TRBD1 as a possible D gene (6 bases). Trimming shortened V by 6 bases and J by 5 bases, and 19 bases separated the two germline ends. This CDR3 is 15 amino acids long. Per germline, CDR1 MNHEY and CDR2 SMNVEV (reference sequence). CDR3 in DNA: TGTGCCAGCAGCTATAAGGGGGTGAGAGTGGAGACCCAGTACTTC. Amino acids: CASSYKGVRVETQYF.

V gene TRBV27 combines with J gene TRBJ1-1; D gene ambiguous. Germline V gene data show CDR1 as MNHEY and CDR2 as SMNVEV (reference sequence). CDR3 length equals 12 residues. V lost 2 bases and J lost 4, with 5 bases in between. The CDR3 is CASSLSGTEAFF. The CDR3 region has the DNA TGTGCCAGCAGTTTAAGTGGCACTGAAGCTTTCTTT.

This chain uses TRBV28 with TRBJ2-7; TRBD1 matches at 12 bases. The CDR3 spans 18 residues. Germline V gene sequence: CDR1 MDHEN, CDR2 SYDVKM. The J segment lost 6 bases and the V segment lost 6 bases, leaving 18 bases of the junction unmatched. The CDR3 nucleotides are TGTGCCAGCAGGCAACCACGATATTCCGGGACAGGGGGCTTCGAGCAGTACTTC. Protein product: CASRQPRYSGTGGFEQYF.

This chain links TRBV13 with TRBJ1-1, with 7 bases identical to TRBD1. CDR3 size: 15 residues. The J segment lost 3 bases and the V segment lost 4 bases, leaving 8 bases of the junction unmatched. Germline CDR1 PRHDT, CDR2 FYEKMQ (reference sequence). The CDR3 region is CASSSPPRGDTEAFF. CDR3 DNA: TGTGCCAGCAGCTCCCCTCCCAGGGGGGACACTGAAGCTTTCTTT.

The table lists this clone with a count of one. Written as DNA, the CDR3 is TGTGCCAGCAGCTCCACAATTTGGGGGACTGAAGCTTTCTTT. Translating gives CASSSTIWGTEAFF. V is TRBV5-6 and J is TRBJ1-1, with D possibly being TRBD1 (5 bases). CDR3 length: 14 amino acids. V was trimmed by 3 bases and J by 5 bases, leaving 14 bases between them. CDR1 is SGHDT, CDR2 YYEEEE, per germline.

The genes are TRBV19 and TRBJ1-2; 7 bases match TRBD1. V lost 7 bases to trimming and J lost 6 bases; unmatched junction nucleotides: 11. CDR1 and CDR2 (germline): LNHDA, SQIVND (reference sequence). CDR3 length: 14 amino acids. The CDR3 coding sequence is TGTGCCAGTACCATTCCGGGACAGCCGGATGGCTACACCTTC. Protein sequence: CASTIPGQPDGYTF.

This rearrangement joins TRBV7-2 to TRBJ1-4; D possibly corresponds to TRBD1 (5 bases). CDR1 and CDR2 from the germline V gene are SGHTA and FQGNSA. Trimming took off 3 bases at V and 0 bases at J, with 5 bases between the two ends. The CDR3 extends over 14 amino acids. The CDR3 loop is CASSLTATNEKLFF. In DNA form, the CDR3 reads TGTGCCAGCAGCTTGACAGCAACTAATGAAAAACTGTTTTTT.

This chain uses TRBV4-1 with TRBJ2-1; 8 nucleotides match TRBD2. This CDR3 has 16 amino acids. The V gene end was trimmed by 2 bases and the J gene end by 6 bases; junction bases not matched to a gene: 9. Germline CDR1 reads MGHRA; CDR2 reads YSYEKL. As DNA, the CDR3 is TGCGCCAGCAGCCAACGGGATTTAGCGGGACGCAATGAGCAGTTCTTC. As protein: CASSQRDLAGRNEQFF.

This clone was counted once. The chain carries TRBV5-1 and TRBJ2-2, with D possibly TRBD1 on 6 matching bases. CDR1 and CDR2 from the germline V gene are SGHRS and YFSETQ. V gave up 4 bases and J gave up 5 bases, with 9 bases separating them. This CDR3 is built from 13 residues. CDR3 sequence: CASSVTGTGELFF. In DNA form, the CDR3 reads TGCGCCAGCAGCGTCACAGGGACCGGGGAGCTGTTTTTT.

The chain links TRBV19 to TRBJ1-4; D call uncertain. The CDR3 totals 14 residues. Germline CDR1 LNHDA, CDR2 SQIVND (reference sequence). V was trimmed by 5 bases and J by 5 bases, leaving 12 bases between them. The CDR3 DNA reads as TGTGCCAGTAGTCCTCAGTGGGGAAATGAAAAACTGTTTTTT. Its translation is CASSPQWGNEKLFF.